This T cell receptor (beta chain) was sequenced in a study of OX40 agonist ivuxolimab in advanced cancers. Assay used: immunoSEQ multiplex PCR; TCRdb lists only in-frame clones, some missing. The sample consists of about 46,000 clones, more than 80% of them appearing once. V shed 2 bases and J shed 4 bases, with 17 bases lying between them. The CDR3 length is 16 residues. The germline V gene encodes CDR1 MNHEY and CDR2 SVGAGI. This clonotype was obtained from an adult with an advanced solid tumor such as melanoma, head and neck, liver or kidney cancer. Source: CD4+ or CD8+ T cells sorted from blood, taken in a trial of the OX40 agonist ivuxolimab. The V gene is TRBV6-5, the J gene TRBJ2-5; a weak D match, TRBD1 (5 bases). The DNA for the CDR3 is TGTGCCAGCAGTTACGGCTGGCAGGGAAGCCGAGAGACCCAGTACTTC. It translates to CASSYGWQGSRETQYF.